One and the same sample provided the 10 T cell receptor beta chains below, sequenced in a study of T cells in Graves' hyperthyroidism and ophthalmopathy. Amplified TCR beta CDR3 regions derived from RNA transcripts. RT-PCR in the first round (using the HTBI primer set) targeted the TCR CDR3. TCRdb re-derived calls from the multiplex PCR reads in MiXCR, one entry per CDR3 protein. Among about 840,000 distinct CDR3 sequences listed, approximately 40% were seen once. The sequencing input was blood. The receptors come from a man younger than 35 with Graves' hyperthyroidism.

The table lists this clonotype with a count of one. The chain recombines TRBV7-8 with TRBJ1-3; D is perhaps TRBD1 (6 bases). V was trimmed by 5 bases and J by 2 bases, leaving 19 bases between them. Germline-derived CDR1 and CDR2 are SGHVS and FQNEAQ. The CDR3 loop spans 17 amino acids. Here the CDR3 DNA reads TGTGCCAGCAGCCAAGTCGGCAGGGGAAGTGCTGGAAACACCATATATTTT. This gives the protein CASSQVGRGSAGNTIYF.

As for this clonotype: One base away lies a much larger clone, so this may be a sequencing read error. The CDR3 here is CSVSGTHSFEQYF. The CDR3 DNA reads TGCAGCGTTAGTGGGACCCACTCCTTCGAGCAGTACTTC. The genes are TRBV29-1 and TRBJ2-7; D could derive from TRBD1 or TRBD2 (5 bases each). There are 13 residues in the CDR3. The germline CDR1 and CDR2 sequences are SQVTM and ANQGSEA.

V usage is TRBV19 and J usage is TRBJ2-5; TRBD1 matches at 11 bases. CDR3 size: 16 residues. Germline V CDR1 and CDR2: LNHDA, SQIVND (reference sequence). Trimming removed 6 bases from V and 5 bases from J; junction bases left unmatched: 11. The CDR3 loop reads CASSRNGQGAWETQYF. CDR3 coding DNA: TGTGCCAGTAGCCGGAACGGACAGGGGGCTTGGGAGACCCAGTACTTC. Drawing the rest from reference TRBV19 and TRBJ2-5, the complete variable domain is DGGITQSPKYLFRKEGQNVTLSCEQNLNHDAMYWYRQDPGQGLRLIYYSQIVNDFQKGDIAEGYSVSREKKESFPLTVTSAQKNPTAFYLCASSRNGQGAWETQYFGPGTRLLVL.

The CDR3 protein is CSSFKRYEQYF. CDR3 bases: TGCAGCAGTTTCAAGCGCTACGAGCAGTACTTC. The chain recombines TRBV29-1 with TRBJ2-7, with D hard to call. The V gene's germline CDR1 is SQVTM and CDR2 ANQGSEA. The CDR3 spans 11 residues. The ends were cut back, 8 bases at V and 3 bases at J, with 11 bases in the middle.

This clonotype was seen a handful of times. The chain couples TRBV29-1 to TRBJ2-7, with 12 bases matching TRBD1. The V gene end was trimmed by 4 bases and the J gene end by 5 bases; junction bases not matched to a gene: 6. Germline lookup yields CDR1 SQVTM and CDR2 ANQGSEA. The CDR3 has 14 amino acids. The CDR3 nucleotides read TGCAGCGTTGTTGGGGGACAGGGGGCGCACGAGCAGTACTTC. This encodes CSVVGGQGAHEQYF.

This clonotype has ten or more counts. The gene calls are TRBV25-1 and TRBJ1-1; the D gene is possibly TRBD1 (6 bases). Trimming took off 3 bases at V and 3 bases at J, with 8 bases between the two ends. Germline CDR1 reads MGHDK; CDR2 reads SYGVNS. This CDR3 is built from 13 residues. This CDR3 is CASSDYRDTEAFF. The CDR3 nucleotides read TGTGCCAGCAGTGATTACAGGGACACTGAAGCTTTCTTT.

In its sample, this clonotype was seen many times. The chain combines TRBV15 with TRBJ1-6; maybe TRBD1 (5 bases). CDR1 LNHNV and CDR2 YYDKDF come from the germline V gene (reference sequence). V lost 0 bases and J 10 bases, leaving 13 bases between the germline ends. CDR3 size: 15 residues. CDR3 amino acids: CATSRDRGAGSPLHF. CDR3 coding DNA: TGTGCCACCAGCAGAGATCGAGGGGCAGGCTCACCCCTCCACTTT.

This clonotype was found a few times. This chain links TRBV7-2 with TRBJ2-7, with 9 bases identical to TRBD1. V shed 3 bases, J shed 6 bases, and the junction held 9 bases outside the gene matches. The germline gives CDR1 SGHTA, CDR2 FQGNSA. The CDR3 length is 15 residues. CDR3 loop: CASSLQTGTGFEQYF. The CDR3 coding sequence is TGTGCCAGCAGCTTGCAGACCGGGACAGGGTTCGAGCAGTACTTC.

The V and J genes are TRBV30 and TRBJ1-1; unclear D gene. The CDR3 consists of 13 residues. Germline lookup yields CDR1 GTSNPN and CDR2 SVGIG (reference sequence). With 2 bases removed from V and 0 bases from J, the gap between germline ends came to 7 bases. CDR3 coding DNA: TGTGCCTGGAGTATGCTCATGAACACTGAAGCTTTCTTT. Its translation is CAWSMLMNTEAFF.

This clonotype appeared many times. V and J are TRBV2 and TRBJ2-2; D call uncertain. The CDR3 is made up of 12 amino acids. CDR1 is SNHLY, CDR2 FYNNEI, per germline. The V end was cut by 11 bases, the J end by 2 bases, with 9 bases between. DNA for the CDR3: TGTGCCGCAAAGGCAAACACCGGGGAGCTGTTTTTT. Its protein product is CAAKANTGELFF.